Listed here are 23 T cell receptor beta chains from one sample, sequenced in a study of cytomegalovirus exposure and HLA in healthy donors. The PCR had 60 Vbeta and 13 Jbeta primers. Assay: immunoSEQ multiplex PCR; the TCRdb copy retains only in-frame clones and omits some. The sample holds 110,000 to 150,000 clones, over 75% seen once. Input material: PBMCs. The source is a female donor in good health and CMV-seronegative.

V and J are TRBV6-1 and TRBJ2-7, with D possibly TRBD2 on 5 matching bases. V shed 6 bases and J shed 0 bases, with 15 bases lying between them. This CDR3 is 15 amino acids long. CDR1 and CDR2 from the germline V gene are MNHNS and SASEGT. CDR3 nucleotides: TGTGCCAGCAGATTCAGAGGGTCTCTCTCCTACGAGCAGTACTTC. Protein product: CASRFRGSLSYEQYF.

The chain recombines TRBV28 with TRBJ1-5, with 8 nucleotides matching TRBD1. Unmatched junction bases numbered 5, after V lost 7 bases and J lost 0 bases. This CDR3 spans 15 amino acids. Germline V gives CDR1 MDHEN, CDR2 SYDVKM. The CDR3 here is CASKTGDYSNQPQHF. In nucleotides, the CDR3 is TGTGCCAGCAAGACAGGGGATTATAGCAATCAGCCCCAGCATTTT. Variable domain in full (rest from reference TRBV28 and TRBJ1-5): DVKVTQSSRYLVKRTGEKVFLECVQDMDHENMFWYRQDPGLGLRLIYFSYDVKMKEKGDIPEGYSVSREKKERFSLILESASTNQTSMYLCASKTGDYSNQPQHFGDGTRLSIL.

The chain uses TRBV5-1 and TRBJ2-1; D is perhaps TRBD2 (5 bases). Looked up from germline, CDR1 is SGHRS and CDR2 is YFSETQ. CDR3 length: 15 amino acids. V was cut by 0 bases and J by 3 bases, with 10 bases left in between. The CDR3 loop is CASSLGRDIYNEQFF. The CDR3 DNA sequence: TGCGCCAGCAGCTTGGGCCGGGATATCTACAATGAGCAGTTCTTC.

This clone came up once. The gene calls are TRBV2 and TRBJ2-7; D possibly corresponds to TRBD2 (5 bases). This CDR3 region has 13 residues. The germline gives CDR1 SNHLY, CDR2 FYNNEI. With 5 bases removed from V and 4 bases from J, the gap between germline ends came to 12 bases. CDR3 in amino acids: CASSTYTGYEQYF. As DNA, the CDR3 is TGTGCCAGCAGTACGTACACGGGATACGAGCAGTACTTC.

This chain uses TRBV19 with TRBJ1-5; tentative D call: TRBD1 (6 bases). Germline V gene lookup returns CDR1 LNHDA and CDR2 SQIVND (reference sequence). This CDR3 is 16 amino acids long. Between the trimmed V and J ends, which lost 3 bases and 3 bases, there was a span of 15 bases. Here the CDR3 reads CASSIEGTLPNQPQHF. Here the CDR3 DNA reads TGTGCCAGTAGTATTGAAGGGACACTTCCCAATCAGCCCCAGCATTTT.

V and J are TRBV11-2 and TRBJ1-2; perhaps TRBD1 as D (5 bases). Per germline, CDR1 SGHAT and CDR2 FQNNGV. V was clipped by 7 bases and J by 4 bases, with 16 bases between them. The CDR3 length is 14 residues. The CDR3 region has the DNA TGTGCCAGCACCTCTCGGGGGAGAGCCTATGGCTACACCTTC. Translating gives CASTSRGRAYGYTF.

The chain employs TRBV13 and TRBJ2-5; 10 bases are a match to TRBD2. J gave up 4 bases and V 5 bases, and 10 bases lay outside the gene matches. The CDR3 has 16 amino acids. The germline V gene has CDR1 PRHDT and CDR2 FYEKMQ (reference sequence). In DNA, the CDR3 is TGTGCCAGCAGCGACCGCCCTAGCGGGGGACGAGAGACCCAGTACTTC. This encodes CASSDRPSGGRETQYF.

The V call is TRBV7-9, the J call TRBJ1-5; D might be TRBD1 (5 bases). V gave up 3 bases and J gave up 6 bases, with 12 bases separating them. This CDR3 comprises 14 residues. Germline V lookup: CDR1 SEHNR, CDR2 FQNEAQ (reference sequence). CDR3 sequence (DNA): TGTGCCAGCAGCTTGGGGCAGGGTACTCAGCCCCAGCATTTT. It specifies CASSLGQGTQPQHF.

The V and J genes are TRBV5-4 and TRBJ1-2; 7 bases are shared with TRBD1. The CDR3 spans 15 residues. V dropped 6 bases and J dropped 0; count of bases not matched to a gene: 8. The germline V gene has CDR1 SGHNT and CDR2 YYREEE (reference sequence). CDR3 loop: CASNPRGEANYGYTF. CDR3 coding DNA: TGTGCCAGCAACCCCAGGGGGGAAGCTAACTATGGCTACACCTTC.

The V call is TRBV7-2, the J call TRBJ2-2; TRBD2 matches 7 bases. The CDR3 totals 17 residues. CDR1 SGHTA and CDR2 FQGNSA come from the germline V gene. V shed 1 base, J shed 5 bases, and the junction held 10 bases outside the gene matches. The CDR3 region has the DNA TGTGCCAGCAGCTTAGGAATCGGCGGGAGTGGGACCGGGGAGCTGTTTTTT. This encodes CASSLGIGGSGTGELFF.

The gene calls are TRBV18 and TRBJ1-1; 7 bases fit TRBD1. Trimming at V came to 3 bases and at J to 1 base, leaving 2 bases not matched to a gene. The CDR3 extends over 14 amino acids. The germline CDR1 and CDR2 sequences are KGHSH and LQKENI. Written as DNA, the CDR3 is TGTGCCAGCTCACCCGGACAGGAGAACACTGAAGCTTTCTTT. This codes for CASSPGQENTEAFF. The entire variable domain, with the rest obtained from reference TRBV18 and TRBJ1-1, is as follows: NAGVMQNPRHLVRRRGQEARLRCSPMKGHSHVYWYRQLPEEGLKFMVYLQKENIIDESGMPKERFSAEFPKEGPSILRIQQVVRGDSAAYFCASSPGQENTEAFFGQGTRLTVV.

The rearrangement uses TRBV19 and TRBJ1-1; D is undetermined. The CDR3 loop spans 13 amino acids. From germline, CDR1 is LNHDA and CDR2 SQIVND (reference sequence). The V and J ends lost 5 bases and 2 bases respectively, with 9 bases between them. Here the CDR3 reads CASSQEANTEAFF. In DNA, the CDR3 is TGTGCCAGTAGTCAGGAGGCCAACACTGAAGCTTTCTTT.

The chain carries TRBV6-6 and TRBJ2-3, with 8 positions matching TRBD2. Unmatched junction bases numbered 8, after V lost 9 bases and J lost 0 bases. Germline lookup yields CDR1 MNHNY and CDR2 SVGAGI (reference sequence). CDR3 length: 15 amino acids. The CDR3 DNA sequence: TGTGCCAGTGGGGACGGGAGGGGGAGCACAGATACGCAGTATTTT. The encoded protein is CASGDGRGSTDTQYF.

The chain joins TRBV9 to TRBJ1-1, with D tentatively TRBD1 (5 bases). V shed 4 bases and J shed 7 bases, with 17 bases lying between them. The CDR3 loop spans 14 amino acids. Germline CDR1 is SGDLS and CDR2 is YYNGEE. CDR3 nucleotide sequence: TGTGCCAGCAGCCCTGGGGGGATTAGTAATGAAGCTTTCTTT. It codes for CASSPGGISNEAFF.

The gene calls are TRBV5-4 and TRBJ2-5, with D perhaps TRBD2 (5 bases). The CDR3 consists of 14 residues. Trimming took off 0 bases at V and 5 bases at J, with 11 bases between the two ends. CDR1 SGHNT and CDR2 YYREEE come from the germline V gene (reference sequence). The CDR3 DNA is TGTGCCAGCAGCTTGGGCCGGGGTTGGGAGACCCAGTACTTC. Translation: CASSLGRGWETQYF.

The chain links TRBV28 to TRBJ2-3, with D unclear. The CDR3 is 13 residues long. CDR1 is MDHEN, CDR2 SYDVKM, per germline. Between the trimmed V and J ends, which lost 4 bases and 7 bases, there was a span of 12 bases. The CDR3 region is CASSSLTIYTQYF. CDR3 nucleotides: TGTGCCAGCAGTTCCTTGACAATTTATACGCAGTATTTT.

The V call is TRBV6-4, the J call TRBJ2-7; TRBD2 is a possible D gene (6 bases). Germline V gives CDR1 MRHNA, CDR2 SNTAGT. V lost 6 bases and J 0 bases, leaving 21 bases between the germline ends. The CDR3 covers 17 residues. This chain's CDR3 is CASSPSGDIPSSYEQYF. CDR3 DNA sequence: TGTGCCAGCAGCCCCTCGGGAGATATTCCGAGCTCCTACGAGCAGTACTTC.

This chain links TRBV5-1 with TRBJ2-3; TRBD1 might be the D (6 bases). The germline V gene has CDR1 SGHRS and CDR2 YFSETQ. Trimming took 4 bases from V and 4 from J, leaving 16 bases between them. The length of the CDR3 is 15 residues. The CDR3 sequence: CASSANYNRADTQYF. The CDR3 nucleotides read TGCGCCAGCAGCGCGAACTACAACAGGGCAGATACGCAGTATTTT.

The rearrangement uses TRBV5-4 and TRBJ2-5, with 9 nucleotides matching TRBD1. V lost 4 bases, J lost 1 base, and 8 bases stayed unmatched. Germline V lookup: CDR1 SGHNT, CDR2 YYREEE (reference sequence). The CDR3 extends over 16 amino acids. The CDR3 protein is CASSTGTGSSQETQYF. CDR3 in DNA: TGTGCCAGCAGCACCGGGACAGGGTCTTCCCAAGAGACCCAGTACTTC.

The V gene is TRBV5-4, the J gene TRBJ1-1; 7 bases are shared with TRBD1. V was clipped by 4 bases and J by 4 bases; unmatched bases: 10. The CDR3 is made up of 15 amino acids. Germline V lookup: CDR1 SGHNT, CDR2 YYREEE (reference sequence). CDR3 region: CASSPKTGSGTEAFF. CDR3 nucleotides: TGTGCCAGCAGCCCGAAGACAGGGTCTGGCACTGAAGCTTTCTTT.

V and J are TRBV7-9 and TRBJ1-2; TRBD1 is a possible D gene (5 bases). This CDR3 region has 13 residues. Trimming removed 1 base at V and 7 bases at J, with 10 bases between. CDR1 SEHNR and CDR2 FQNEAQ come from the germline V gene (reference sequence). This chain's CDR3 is CASSLGGAGGYTF. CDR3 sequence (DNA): TGTGCCAGCAGCTTAGGTGGGGCCGGTGGCTACACCTTC.

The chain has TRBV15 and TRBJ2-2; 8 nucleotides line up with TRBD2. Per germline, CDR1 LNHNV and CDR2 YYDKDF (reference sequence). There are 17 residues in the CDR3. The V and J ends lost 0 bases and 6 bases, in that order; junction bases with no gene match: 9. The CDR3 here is CATSRDPRGGNSGELFF. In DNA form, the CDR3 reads TGTGCCACCAGCAGAGATCCCCGCGGGGGGAATTCCGGGGAGCTGTTTTTT. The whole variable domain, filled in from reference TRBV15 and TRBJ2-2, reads DAMVIQNPRYQVTQFGKPVTLSCSQTLNHNVMYWYQQKSSQAPKLLFHYYDKDFNNEADTPDNFQSRRPNTSFCFLDIRSPGLGDTAMYLCATSRDPRGGNSGELFFGEGSRLTVL.

This CDR3 is CASSLFAGKGYEQYV. The CDR3 DNA follows: TGCGCCAGCAGCTTGTTTGCGGGGAAAGGATACGAGCAGTACGTC. The rearrangement links TRBV5-1 to TRBJ2-7, with TRBD2 as a possible D gene (6 bases). CDR1 and CDR2 from the germline V gene are SGHRS and YFSETQ. This CDR3 comprises 15 residues. The ends were cut back, 1 base at V and 4 bases at J, with 15 bases in the middle.